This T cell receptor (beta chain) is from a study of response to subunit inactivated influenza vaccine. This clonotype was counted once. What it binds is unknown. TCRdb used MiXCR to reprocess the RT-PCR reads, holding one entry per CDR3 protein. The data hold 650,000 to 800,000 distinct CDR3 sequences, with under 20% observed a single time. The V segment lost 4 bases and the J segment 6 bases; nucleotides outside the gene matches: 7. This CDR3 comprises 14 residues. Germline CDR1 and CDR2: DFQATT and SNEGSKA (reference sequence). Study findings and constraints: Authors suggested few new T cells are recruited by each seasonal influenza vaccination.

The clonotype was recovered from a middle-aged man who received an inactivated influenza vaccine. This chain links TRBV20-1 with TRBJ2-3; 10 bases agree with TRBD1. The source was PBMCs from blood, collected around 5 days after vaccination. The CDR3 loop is CSATRQGAADTQYF. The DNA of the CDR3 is TGCAGTGCTACCCGACAGGGGGCGGCGGATACGCAGTATTTT.